Detailed here is one T cell receptor (beta chain). Its antigen is undetermined. Survey level was the resolution at which the v3.0 immunoSEQ assay ran. For every sample, sequencing targeted about 35,000-50,000 T-cell genomes. Method: immunoSEQ multiplex PCR; TCRdb's copy keeps in-frame clones and lacks some. The table includes about 22,000 clones, under 85% detected once. V lost 0 bases and J 6 bases, leaving 11 bases between the germline ends. Germline-derived CDR1 and CDR2 are MDHEN and SYDVKM. The CDR3 consists of 14 residues. Amounts of roughly 0.85-10 million cryopreserved PBMC were held in the samples before DNA extraction. These data are taken from a study of long-term antiretroviral therapy in people with HIV. Study observations and caveats: Blood collection from about 2003 to 2018 possibly occurred under older ART regimens. Post-treatment diversity went higher with ART but stayed below transplant donor controls.

The chain is built from TRBV28 and TRBJ2-5; D is unclear. The clonotype comes from a man between 35 and 55 years old with HIV. Here the sequenced sample was unsorted PBMCs, taken 0.5 years before starting antiretroviral therapy. The CDR3 region has the DNA TGTGCCAGCAGTTTATGGGGCCTGAGGAAGACCCAGTACTTC. It specifies CASSLWGLRKTQYF.